This T cell receptor beta chain was sequenced during a study of blood T cell repertoires in COVID-19. Whole-study context: Spain, Italy and the United States supplied samples that represented acute and convalescent COVID-19. T cells, B-cell-depleted T cells, or PBMCs provided the cDNA or gDNA that served as material.

Generated by immunoSEQ multiplex PCR, the TCRdb table keeps only in-frame clones and is missing some. This table has about 140,000 clones, approximately 89% appearing once. This CDR3 is built from 15 residues. Trimming stripped 4 bases from V and 11 bases from J, with 25 bases between. From germline, CDR1 is SGHKS and CDR2 YYEKEE (reference sequence). The sequenced sample consisted of peripheral blood. The gene calls are TRBV5-5 and TRBJ2-7, with D possibly matching TRBD1 (5 bases). The sequence was obtained from a man in his 60s with active or convalescent COVID-19. CDR3 amino acids: CASSPRQLRPLVEYF. In DNA form, the CDR3 reads TGTGCCAGCAGCCCAAGACAGCTCCGACCCTTGGTGGAGTACTTC.